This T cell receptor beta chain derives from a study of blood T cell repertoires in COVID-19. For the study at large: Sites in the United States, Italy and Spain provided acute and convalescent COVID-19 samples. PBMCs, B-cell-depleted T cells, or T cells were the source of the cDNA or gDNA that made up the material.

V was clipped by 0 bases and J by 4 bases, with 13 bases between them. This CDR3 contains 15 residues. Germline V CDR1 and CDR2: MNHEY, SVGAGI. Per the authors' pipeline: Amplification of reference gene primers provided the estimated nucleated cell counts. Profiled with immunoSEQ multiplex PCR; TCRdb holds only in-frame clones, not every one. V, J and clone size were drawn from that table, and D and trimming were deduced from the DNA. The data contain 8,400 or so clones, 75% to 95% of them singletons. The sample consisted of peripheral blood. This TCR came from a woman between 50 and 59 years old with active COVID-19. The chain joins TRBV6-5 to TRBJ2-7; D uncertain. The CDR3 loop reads CASSYSRHGWYEQYF. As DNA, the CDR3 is TGTGCCAGCAGTTACTCGAGGCACGGGTGGTACGAGCAGTACTTC.